This T cell receptor beta chain appears in the sequencing data of a study of molecular identifiers for immune sequencing clone quantification. About the study: In replicates, the authors split RNA from around 20,000 or 100,000 naive CD8 cells five ways and sequenced four.

Per germline, CDR1 SGDLS and CDR2 YYNGEE. Trimming removed 0 bases at V and 5 bases at J, with 9 bases between. The CDR3 sequence is 14 residues long. This clonotype has a count of ten or more. In TCRdb, the PCR reads were re-called with MiXCR into one record per CDR3 protein. The data contain 20,000 or so distinct CDR3 sequences, 21% of them seen just once; the ten biggest clones take up around 6.4%. CD8+CD4-CCR7+CD45RA+ cells were sorted as naive CD8 T cells. This clonotype originated in a human donor in good health. Some libraries in this study had Jurkat cell RNA spiked in. The specimen sequenced was naive CD8+ T cells from blood, with Jurkat cell RNA spiked in. Subset reported: FACS-sorted CD8+CD4-CCR7+CD45RA+ naive T cells. The gene calls are TRBV9 and TRBJ2-1; weak D call: TRBD2 (5 bases). CDR3 nucleotides: TGTGCCAGCAGCGTAGCTCGGGGAAACAATGAGCAGTTCTTC. This gives the protein CASSVARGNNEQFF.